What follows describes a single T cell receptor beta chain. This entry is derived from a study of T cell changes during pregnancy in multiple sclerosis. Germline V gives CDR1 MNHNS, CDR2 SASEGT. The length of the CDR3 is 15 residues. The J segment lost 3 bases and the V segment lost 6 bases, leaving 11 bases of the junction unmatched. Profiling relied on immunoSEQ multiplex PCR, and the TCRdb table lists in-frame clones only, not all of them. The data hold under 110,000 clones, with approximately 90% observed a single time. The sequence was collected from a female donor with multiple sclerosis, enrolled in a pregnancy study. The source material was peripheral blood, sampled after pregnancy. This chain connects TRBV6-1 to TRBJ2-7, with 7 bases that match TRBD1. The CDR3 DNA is TGTGCCAGCAGCCCTTTAACAGGGGTAAGCTACGAGCAGTACTTC. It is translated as CASSPLTGVSYEQYF.